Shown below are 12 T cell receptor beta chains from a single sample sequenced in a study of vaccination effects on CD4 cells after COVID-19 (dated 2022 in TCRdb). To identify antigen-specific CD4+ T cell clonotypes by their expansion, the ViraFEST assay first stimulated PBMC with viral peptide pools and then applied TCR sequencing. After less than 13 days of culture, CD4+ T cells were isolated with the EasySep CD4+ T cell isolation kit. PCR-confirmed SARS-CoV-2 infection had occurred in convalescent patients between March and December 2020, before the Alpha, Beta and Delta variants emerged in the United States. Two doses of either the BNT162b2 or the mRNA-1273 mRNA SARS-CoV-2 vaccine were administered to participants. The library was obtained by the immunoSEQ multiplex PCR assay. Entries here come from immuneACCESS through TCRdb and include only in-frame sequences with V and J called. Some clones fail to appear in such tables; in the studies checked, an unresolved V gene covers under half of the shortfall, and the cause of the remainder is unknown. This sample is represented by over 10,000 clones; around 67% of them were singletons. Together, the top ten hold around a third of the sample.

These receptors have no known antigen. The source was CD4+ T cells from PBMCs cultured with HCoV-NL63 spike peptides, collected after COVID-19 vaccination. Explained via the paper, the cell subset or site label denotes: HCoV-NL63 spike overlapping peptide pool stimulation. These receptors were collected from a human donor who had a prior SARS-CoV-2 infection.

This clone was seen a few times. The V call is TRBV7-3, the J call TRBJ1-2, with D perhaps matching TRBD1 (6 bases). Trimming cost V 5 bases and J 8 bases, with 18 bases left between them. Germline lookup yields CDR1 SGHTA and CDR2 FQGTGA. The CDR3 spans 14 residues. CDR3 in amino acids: CASSPQGGDGGYTF. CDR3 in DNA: TGTGCCAGCAGCCCACAGGGAGGTGACGGGGGCTACACCTTC.

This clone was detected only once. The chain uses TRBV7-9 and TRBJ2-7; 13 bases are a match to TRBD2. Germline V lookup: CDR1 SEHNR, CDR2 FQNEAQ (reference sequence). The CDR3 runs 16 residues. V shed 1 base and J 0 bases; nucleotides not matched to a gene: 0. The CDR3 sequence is CASSLGTSGSSYEQYF. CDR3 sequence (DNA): TGTGCCAGCAGCTTAGGGACTAGCGGGAGCTCCTACGAGCAGTACTTC.

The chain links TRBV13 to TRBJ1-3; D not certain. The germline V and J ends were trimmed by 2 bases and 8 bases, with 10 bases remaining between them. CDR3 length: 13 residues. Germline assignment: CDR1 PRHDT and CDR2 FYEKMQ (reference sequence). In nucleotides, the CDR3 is TGTGCCAGCAGCTTATTGGGTGCAGACACCATATATTTT. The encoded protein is CASSLLGADTIYF.

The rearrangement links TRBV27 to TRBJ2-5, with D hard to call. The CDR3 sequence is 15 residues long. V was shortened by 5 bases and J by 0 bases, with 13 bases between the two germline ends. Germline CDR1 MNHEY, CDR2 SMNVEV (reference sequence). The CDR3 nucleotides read TGTGCCAGCAGTGACGGACCTAACAACCAAGAGACCCAGTACTTC. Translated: CASSDGPNNQETQYF.

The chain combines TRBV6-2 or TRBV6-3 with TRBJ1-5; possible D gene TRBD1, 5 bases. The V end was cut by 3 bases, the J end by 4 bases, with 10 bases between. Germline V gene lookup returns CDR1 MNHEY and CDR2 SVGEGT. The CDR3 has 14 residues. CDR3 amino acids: CASSYLQDNQPQHF. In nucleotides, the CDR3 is TGTGCCAGCAGTTATTTACAGGATAATCAGCCCCAGCATTTT.

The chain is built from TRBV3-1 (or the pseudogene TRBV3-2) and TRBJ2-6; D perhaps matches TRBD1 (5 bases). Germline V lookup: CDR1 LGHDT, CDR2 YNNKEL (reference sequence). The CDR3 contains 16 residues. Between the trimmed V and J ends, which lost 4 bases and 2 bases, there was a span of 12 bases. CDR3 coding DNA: TGTGCCAGCAGCCTCAGTGGGGCCGCTGGGGCCAACGTCCTGACTTTC. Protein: CASSLSGAAGANVLTF.

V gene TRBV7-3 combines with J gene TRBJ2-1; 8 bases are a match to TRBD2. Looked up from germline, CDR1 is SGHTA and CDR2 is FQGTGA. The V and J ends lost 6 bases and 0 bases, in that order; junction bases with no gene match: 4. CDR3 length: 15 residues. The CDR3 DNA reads TGTGCCAGCAGAAGCAGCGGGAGCTCCTACAATGAGCAGTTCTTC. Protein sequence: CASRSSGSSYNEQFF. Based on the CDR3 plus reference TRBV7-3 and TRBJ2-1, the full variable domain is GAGVSQTPSNKVTEKGKYVELRCDPISGHTALYWYRQSLGQGPEFLIYFQGTGAADDSGLPNDRFFAVRPEGSVSTLKIQRTERGDSAVYLCASRSSGSSYNEQFFGPGTRLTVL.

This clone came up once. The CDR3 nucleotides read TGTGCCACCAGCAGAGATCGGGGCATACAAGAGACCCAGTACTTC. This translates into CATSRDRGIQETQYF. The gene calls are TRBV15 and TRBJ2-5; either TRBD1 or TRBD2 may supply D (5 bases each). Per germline, CDR1 LNHNV and CDR2 YYDKDF (reference sequence). With 0 bases removed from V and 2 bases from J, the gap between germline ends came to 10 bases. CDR3 size: 15 residues.

The CDR3 loop is CASSALPREFLTDTQYF. DNA for the CDR3: TGTGCCAGCAGCGCCCTCCCTAGGGAGTTTCTCACAGATACGCAGTATTTT. The V gene is TRBV7-6, the J gene TRBJ2-3; D may be TRBD2 (5 bases). The V end lost 5 bases, the J end lost 2 bases, and 20 bases lay between the germline ends. The CDR3 runs 17 residues. Germline CDR1 reads SGHVS; CDR2 reads FNYEAQ. The variable domain in full, completed from reference TRBV7-6 and TRBJ2-3, reads GAGVSQSPRYKVTKRGQDVALRCDPISGHVSLYWYRQALGQGPEFLTYFNYEAQQDKSGLPNDRFSAERPEGSISTLTIQRTEQRDSAMYRCASSALPREFLTDTQYFGPGTRLTVL.

The CDR3 reads CASSLWGPGETQYF. CDR3 sequence (DNA): TGCGCCAGCAGCTTGTGGGGACCCGGAGAGACCCAGTACTTC. The chain couples TRBV5-1 to TRBJ2-5; D may be TRBD1 or TRBD2 (5 bases each). The CDR3 length is 14 residues. CDR1 and CDR2 (germline): SGHRS, YFSETQ. V was shortened by 1 base and J by 4 bases, with 11 bases between the two germline ends.

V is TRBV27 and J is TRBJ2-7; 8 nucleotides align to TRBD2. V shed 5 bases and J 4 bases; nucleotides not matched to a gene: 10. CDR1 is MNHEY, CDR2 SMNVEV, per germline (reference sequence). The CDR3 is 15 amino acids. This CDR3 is CASSTSGSGVYEQYF. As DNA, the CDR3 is TGTGCCAGCAGTACCTCGGGTAGCGGGGTGTACGAGCAGTACTTC.

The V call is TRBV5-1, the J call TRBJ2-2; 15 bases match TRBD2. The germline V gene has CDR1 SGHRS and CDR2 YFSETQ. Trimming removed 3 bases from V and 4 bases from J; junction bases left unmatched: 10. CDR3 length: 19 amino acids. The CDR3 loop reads CASSSGLAGGTGPTGELFF. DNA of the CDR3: TGCGCCAGCAGCTCCGGACTAGCGGGAGGGACGGGTCCCACCGGGGAGCTGTTTTTT.